This T cell receptor (beta chain) was profiled in a study of tumor and adjacent non-tumor tissue in lung cancer. This clonotype was detected a few times. The antigen remains unidentified. A junction boundary mismatches the germline segment, possibly from a read error. The CDR3 totals 13 residues. Germline-derived CDR1 and CDR2 are LGHNT and FRNRAP. The template was RNA from unsorted bulk tissue. This non-tumor lung sample came from over 3 cm beyond the tumor edge. Chemotherapy-naive patients with new lung cancer underwent thoracic surgery in China, August–late 2014. Study results and limitations: Tumor repertoires had a smaller top 100 clone share than normal lung. Compared with tumor, normal lung showed significantly lower TCR diversity.

TCRbeta libraries were built with three rounds of nested PCR, modified from ARM-PCR. TCRdb independently ran MiXCR on the multiplex PCR reads; one entry per CDR3 protein. The sample carries about 98,000 distinct CDR3 sequences, about 80% recorded once. The sample comprised distant non-tumor lung tissue. The sequence derives from a man in his 60s with small cell lung cancer. The chain recombines TRBV12-5 with TRBJ2-2, with 7 bases lining up with TRBD1. As DNA, the CDR3 is TGTGCTGCCTGGGACAGAAGCACCGGTGAGCTGTTTTTT. This encodes CAAWDRSTGELFF.